This T cell receptor (beta chain) was documented in a study of Graves' ophthalmopathy and Graves' hyperthyroidism. Whole-study results and caveats: Blood also contained most of the expanded thyroid clonotypes above 0.001 frequency. Sensitivity reached 85% to 90% and specificity about 76% for a 13-signature model separating ophthalmopathy from stable hyperthyroidism.

CDR1 is WSHSY and CDR2 is SAAADI in the germline V gene. V lost 7 bases and J 3 bases, leaving 3 bases between the germline ends. The CDR3 contains 11 residues. Each donor who had ophthalmopathy showed moderate-to-severe activity, a CAS of ≥3, a NOSPECS of ≥4, and a duration under 3 months. Certain patients were not enrolled. These were patients with other autoimmune diseases, uncontrolled infections, pregnancy or lactation. This clonotype came up many times. Its specificity is not known. Beta-chain TCR CDR3 regions were amplified from RNA transcripts. An opening RT-PCR round employed HTBI primers and preceded a second-round multiplex PCR. TCRdb re-called the multiplex PCR reads through MiXCR, storing one row per CDR3 protein. This table has some 520,000 distinct CDR3 sequences, approximately 14% appearing once.

The receptor comes from a woman younger than 45 with Graves' ophthalmopathy. V is TRBV10-2 and J is TRBJ2-2; the D is unclear. Material for sequencing was blood. Written as DNA, the CDR3 is TGCGCCAGCATGCACACCGGGGAGCTGTTTTTT. It yields the protein CASMHTGELFF.